This T cell receptor beta chain came from a study of blood T cells in healthy people across ages (dated by TCRdb to between 2015 and 2017). The study in broad terms: In model experiments, roughly one uniquely barcoded TCR beta cDNA molecule per two T cells was captured by template switching. To track age-related changes in TCR beta repertoire diversity, the study relied on deep sequencing normalized with unique cDNA molecular identifiers. The donors were divided into four age groups: young (average around 17 years), middle-aged (around 41), aged (about 60) and long-lived (approximately 74). To avoid experimental bias, donors of different ages were spread randomly across the sequencing lanes. Using the same blood draw, the study looked at two additional independent replicas of 1 million unique cDNA reads for two donors, one aged 18 to 30 and the other aged 80 or older.

Donors were about 36 systemically healthy Caucasian individuals from Russia aged about 6 to 100 years. Each donor gave 9.5 to 10 milliliters of peripheral blood, drawn into EDTA-treated Vacutainer tubes. Ficoll-Paque density-gradient centrifugation was used to isolate PBMCs, with at least 6 million per sample. Trizol reagent was used to extract total RNA from PBMCs, with at least 6 micrograms per sample. For every donor, an aliquot of PBMCs went through flow cytometry to measure the percentages of naive CD45RAhigh/CD27high T cells. About this clonotype: Its target antigen remains unknown. No much larger clone exists at a distance of one base, and base qualities are not known.

Results and caveats for the whole study, not just this receptor: Estimates of total diversity based on one million sequenced T cells were considered lower bounds and underestimates. Compared with the aged group, the long-lived group had more naive CD4+ T cells, fewer expanded clones and increased TCR diversity, suggesting age selection. The CMV infection status of donors was not known, potentially confounding age-related changes in expanded clonotypes. Since profiling was done on bulk unsorted PBMCs, naive and antigen-experienced compartments could not be conclusively compared. The percentage of naive T cells measured by flow cytometry correlated strongly with observed TCR beta diversity. Observed TCR beta diversity per million T cells fell roughly linearly with age, and a significant reduction was already apparent by age around 39.

The CDR3, from cysteine to phenylalanine, totals 12 residues. The sequence is cut down to CDR3 DNA, 36 bases in frame from base 1. The germline V gene (reference sequence) yields MNHEY for CDR1 and SMNVEV for CDR2. V is shortened by 11 bases, J by 2 bases, and the region joining them spans 12 bases. Libraries were made using 5' RACE. The instrument given in TCRdb is Illumina HiSeq 2500. A second PCR of roughly 7 to 11 cycles was performed with a sample-barcoded 5' primer and a J-beta primer mix. A unique molecular identifier was introduced onto each TCR beta cDNA molecule by a template-switch 5' adaptor carrying 12 random nucleotides. Each sample yielded at least 3 million CDR3-containing paired-end reads. First-strand cDNA was synthesized from all RNA with the Mint cDNA synthesis kit, primed by a TRBC-specific oligonucleotide. Following uracil-DNA glycosylase treatment, a first 18-cycle PCR with universal primers M1SS and BC2_uni_R was performed on all cDNA. In the source study's methods: For normalization, 1 million high-quality reads were randomly selected from each sample, with every read carrying a distinct molecular identifier. Reads with shared molecular identifiers were discarded instead of being binned into consensus sequences. CDR3 identification, clonotype clustering and error correction used MiTCR with a Q25 quality threshold and the strictest error-elimination algorithm. A nonparametric unseen species model using Euler transformation provided a lower-bound estimate of total TCR beta diversity. In TCRdb, the public reads were trimmed at Q25 with fastp and aligned with MiXCR, with productive beta chains retained. Entries that share a CDR3 protein sequence are merged under the most common genes and DNA. The V and J calls were not made by the authors but by TCRdb's processing. This sample holds hundreds of thousands of distinct CDR3 sequences; 58% were observed only once. Over 20% of the sample is taken by the ten largest.

The origin of this receptor is a young man in good health. The chain is assembled from TRBV27 and TRBJ2-5; confidence is insufficient to name the D gene. Sequencing used blood. The DNA sequence is given as TGTGCCTCCGGGTTGGCACAAGAGACCCAGTACTTC. Its protein is CASGLAQETQYF.